Below are 18 T cell receptor beta chains sequenced from a single sample in a study of shared T cell receptors in the human thymus. Clones were sequenced by immunoSEQ multiplex PCR, and TCRdb holds only the in-frame ones, with some missing. The sample contains 700,000 or so clones, 80% to 90% of which appear only once. These data were also reused for a study on human thymus T cells.

The sample comprised thymocytes. The receptors stem from a girl under three years old with a congenital heart defect.

Of note for this clone: Mismatch with germline at one junction end may stem from a read error. The V call is TRBV7-2, the J call TRBJ2-1, with 10 bases fitting TRBD2. CDR3 size: 14 residues. Germline V gene sequence: CDR1 SGHTA, CDR2 FQGNSA. Written as DNA, the CDR3 is TGTGCCAGCAGCCTAGCGGGGGCCGACAATGAGCAGTTCTTC. This codes for CASSLAGADNEQFF.

Regarding this clone: The junction departs from germline at one end; a sequencing error may be responsible. Other DNA sequences from this sample encode an identical CDR3 as well. The rearrangement links TRBV6-4 to TRBJ1-6, with TRBD1 as a possible D gene (5 bases). This CDR3 is 15 amino acids long. Germline loops: CDR1 MRHNA, CDR2 SNTAGT. Here the CDR3 DNA reads TGTGCCAGCAGTGAGGGGACTGGTCCCTATTCCCCCCTCCACTTT. Translation gives CASSEGTGPYSPLHF.

This chain connects TRBV19 to TRBJ1-1; 7 positions match TRBD1. Germline V lookup: CDR1 LNHDA, CDR2 SQIVND (reference sequence). V lost 10 bases and J lost 0; bases outside the gene matches: 5. The CDR3 is 13 residues long. CDR3 region: CATQDRVNTEAFF. CDR3 nucleotide sequence: TGTGCCACACAAGACAGGGTGAACACTGAAGCTTTCTTT.

This sequence joins TRBV28 and TRBJ1-5; D gene unclear. This CDR3 region has 13 residues. CDR1 and CDR2 (germline): MDHEN, SYDVKM. V shed 6 bases and J shed 6 bases, with 12 bases lying between them. As DNA, the CDR3 is TGTGCCAGCAGAATCGGGAGACTTCAGCCCCAGCATTTT. It encodes CASRIGRLQPQHF.

The chain couples TRBV9 to TRBJ2-2; weak D call: TRBD1 (6 bases). V was shortened by 1 base and J by 6 bases, with 31 bases between the two germline ends. The CDR3 has 21 amino acids. Germline V gene data show CDR1 as SGDLS and CDR2 as YYNGEE. The CDR3 nucleotides read TGTGCCAGCAGCGTAACCGTTGGGTACAGGGACCTCCGACCGACGGCCGGGGAGCTGTTTTTT. As protein: CASSVTVGYRDLRPTAGELFF.

This chain connects TRBV28 to TRBJ1-1; D is possibly TRBD1 (6 bases). Trimming shortened V by 3 bases and J by 4 bases, and 21 bases separated the two germline ends. Looked up from germline, CDR1 is MDHEN and CDR2 is SYDVKM. This CDR3 spans 17 amino acids. The CDR3 DNA reads TGTGCCAGCAGTTTCTTAGCCCAGGGCCAGGGGAGCACTGAAGCTTTCTTT. Encoded protein: CASSFLAQGQGSTEAFF.

The chain has TRBV6-5 and TRBJ2-2; TRBD1 agrees at 7 bases. The junction had 6 bases not matched to a gene; V was cut back by 2 bases and J by 3 bases. The CDR3 runs 16 residues. Germline V CDR1 and CDR2: MNHEY, SVGAGI. The CDR3 spells CASSYQTGVDTGELFF. CDR3 nucleotides: TGTGCCAGCAGTTACCAAACAGGGGTGGACACCGGGGAGCTGTTTTTT.

The chain has TRBV27 and TRBJ1-5; the D gene is possibly TRBD1 (5 bases). In germline, CDR1 is MNHEY, CDR2 SMNVEV (reference sequence). V gave up 8 bases and J gave up 7 bases, with 24 bases separating them. The CDR3 length is 16 residues. CDR3 in amino acids: CASRPQPRQGAQPQHF. The DNA for the CDR3 is TGTGCCAGCCGGCCCCAACCTCGGCAGGGCGCGCAGCCCCAGCATTTT.

This sequence joins TRBV27 and TRBJ1-1; TRBD1 matches 8 bases. The CDR3 runs to 17 residues. In germline, CDR1 is MNHEY, CDR2 SMNVEV (reference sequence). Losses at the gene ends were 6 bases for V and 3 bases for J; bases not matched to a gene: 15. The CDR3 sequence: CASSGRGQIVGDTEAFF. CDR3 bases: TGTGCCAGCAGCGGCAGGGGGCAAATCGTCGGTGACACTGAAGCTTTCTTT.

The gene calls are TRBV11-2 and TRBJ1-4, with D perhaps TRBD1 (6 bases). This CDR3 is 17 amino acids long. Germline lookup yields CDR1 SGHAT and CDR2 FQNNGV. Trimming removed 1 base at V and 8 bases at J, with 20 bases between. CDR3 in DNA: TGTGCCAGCAGCTTAGGGGGGCAGGGGCCGTTAGGGGAAAAACTGTTTTTT. This encodes CASSLGGQGPLGEKLFF.

In DNA form, the CDR3 reads TGCGCCAGCTCTCCGGGACAGGGAGTGGGCACTGAAGCTTTCTTT. This sequence encodes CASSPGQGVGTEAFF. J is TRBJ1-1 and V is TRBV10-2; 9 nucleotides line up with TRBD1. With V trimmed by 8 bases and J by 4 bases, 11 bases remained unmatched. CDR1 is WSHSY, CDR2 SAAADI, per germline. CDR3 size: 15 residues.

The chain has TRBV27 and TRBJ2-1; possible D gene TRBD1, 6 bases. CDR1 and CDR2 (germline): MNHEY, SMNVEV (reference sequence). Trimming removed 5 bases at V and 0 bases at J, with 20 bases between. The CDR3 runs 18 residues. The CDR3 region has the DNA TGTGCCAGCAGTACTAGAACCCCTGACAGGAGCTCCTACAATGAGCAGTTCTTC. This encodes CASSTRTPDRSSYNEQFF.

The V gene is TRBV4-1, the J gene TRBJ2-7; 8 nucleotides match TRBD1. The V gene end was trimmed by 3 bases and the J gene end by 0 bases; junction bases not matched to a gene: 7. The CDR3 length is 16 residues. Germline V gene sequence: CDR1 MGHRA, CDR2 YSYEKL. The CDR3 nucleotides are TGCGCCAGCAGCCACCCGGACAGGGATCCCTCCTACGAGCAGTACTTC. This codes for CASSHPDRDPSYEQYF.

The chain employs TRBV27 and TRBJ1-2, with TRBD1 matching 7 bases. The CDR3 loop spans 13 amino acids. Germline values: CDR1 MNHEY, CDR2 SMNVEV (reference sequence). With 5 bases clipped from V and 6 bases from J, the junction kept 6 bases outside the gene matches. CDR3 in DNA: TGTGCCAGCAGTCCTACAGGGGACGATGGCTACACCTTC. As protein: CASSPTGDDGYTF.

The genes are TRBV28 and TRBJ1-3; 10 bases fit TRBD1. CDR3 length: 19 residues. Germline V gene lookup returns CDR1 MDHEN and CDR2 SYDVKM. Trimming cost V 5 bases and J 0 bases; bases outside gene matches: 13. In DNA, the CDR3 is TGTGCCAGCAGTACCGGGACAGGGGTTATATCGAGCTCTGGAAACACCATATATTTT. It yields the protein CASSTGTGVISSSGNTIYF.

The chain combines TRBV7-9 with TRBJ1-5; TRBD1 agrees at 8 bases. CDR1 is SEHNR and CDR2 is FQNEAQ in the germline V gene (reference sequence). This CDR3 spans 15 amino acids. V gave up 3 bases and J gave up 2 bases; unmatched junction bases: 3. CDR3 coding DNA: TGTGCCAGCAGCTTGACAGGGGTTGGCAATCAGCCCCAGCATTTT. Encoded protein: CASSLTGVGNQPQHF. The entire variable domain, with the rest obtained from reference TRBV7-9 and TRBJ1-5, is as follows: DTGVSQNPRHKITKRGQNVTFRCDPISEHNRLYWYRQTLGQGPEFLTYFQNEAQLEKSRLLSDRFSAERPKGSFSTLEIQRTEQGDSAMYLCASSLTGVGNQPQHFGDGTRLSIL.

DNA of the CDR3: TGTGCCAGGGTAATTACTCGGTCCCCAGATACGCAGTATTTT. It is translated as CARVITRSPDTQYF. This chain links TRBV6-6 with TRBJ2-3; D is undetermined. The CDR3 contains 14 residues. V lost 9 bases to trimming and J lost 4 bases, with 17 bases between them. Germline values: CDR1 MNHNY, CDR2 SVGAGI (reference sequence).

The V and J genes are TRBV27 and TRBJ2-1; weak D call: TRBD2 (6 bases). Trimming pared 11 bases from V and 2 bases from J, leaving 16 bases between. The CDR3 spans 14 residues. Germline CDR1 is MNHEY and CDR2 is SMNVEV (reference sequence). The CDR3 region is CASSQTGAYNEQFF. Written as DNA, the CDR3 is TGTGCCTCGAGCCAAACGGGGGCCTACAATGAGCAGTTCTTC.